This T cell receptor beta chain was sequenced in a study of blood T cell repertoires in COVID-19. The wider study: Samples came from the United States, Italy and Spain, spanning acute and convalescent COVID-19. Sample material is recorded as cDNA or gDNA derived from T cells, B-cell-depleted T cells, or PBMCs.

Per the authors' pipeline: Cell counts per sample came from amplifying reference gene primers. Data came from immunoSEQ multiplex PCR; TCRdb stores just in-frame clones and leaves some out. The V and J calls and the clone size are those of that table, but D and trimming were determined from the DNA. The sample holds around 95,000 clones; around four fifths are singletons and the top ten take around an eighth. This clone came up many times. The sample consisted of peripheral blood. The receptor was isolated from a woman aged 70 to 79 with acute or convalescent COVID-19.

The CDR3 protein is CASSDEAYGYTF. CDR3 nucleotides: TGTGCCAGCAGCGACGAGGCCTATGGCTACACCTTC. The V call is TRBV9, the J call TRBJ1-2; D gene uncertain. V was cut by 3 bases and J by 4 bases, with 7 bases left in between. CDR3 length: 12 residues. CDR1 and CDR2 from the germline V gene are SGDLS and YYNGEE. The variable domain in full, with the rest retrieved from reference TRBV9 and TRBJ1-2, is DSGVTQTPKHLITATGQRVTLRCSPRSGDLSVYWYQQSLDQGLQFLIQYYNGEERAKGNILERFSAQQFPDLHSELNLSSLELGDSALYFCASSDEAYGYTFGSGTRLTVV.